Listed below are T cell receptor beta chains from one sample, sequenced in a study of T cell repertoires in cytomegalovirus infection. These receptors' antigens are unknown. Each CDR3 protein gets one entry after TCRdb re-called the reads with MiXCR. The sample holds approximately 730,000 distinct CDR3 sequences, about 33% seen once. Sample: cultured PBMCs, taken from culture after CMV antigen stimulation. The receptors stem from a human donor in good health (CMV status not recorded). Some clones in this sample may be carry-over from other donors' samples. Each CDR3 is given with its conserved first and last residue. D genes are given only for firm matches. A clone size is listed for some rows: how often the clone was seen (once, few, many), or a class if it is expanded.

>15|TRBV6-5|few|.|TRBJ2-3
TGTGCCAGCACCCCCCTCTTCGGCGCGAAAGATACGCAGTATTTT
CASTPLFGAKDTQYF
>11|TRBV6-1|.|.|TRBJ2-3
TGTGCCAGCAGTGGGGACAATACGCAGTTTTTT
CASSGDNTQFF
>15|TRBV15|.|.|TRBJ2-1
TGTGCCACCAGCAAGCGGGGACAGAATTTGGGCGAGCAGTTCTTC
CATSKRGQNLGEQFF
>16|TRBV6-1|.|.|TRBJ2-5
TGTGCCAGCATTATCATGGGGGCCCTCTTTCAAGAGACCCAGTACTTC
CASIIMGALFQETQYF
>17|TRBV20-1|few|.|TRBJ2-5
TGCAGTGCTAGGGCCACCAGAGGGCCTGGCCCTCAAGAGACCCAGTACTTC
CSARATRGPGPQETQYF
>14|TRBV11-2|.|TRBD2|TRBJ2-1
TGTGCCAGCAGTCATAGCGGGAGGGCCGATGAGCAGTTCTTC
CASSHSGRADEQFF
>15|TRBV6-5|.|.|TRBJ2-1
TGTGCCAGCAGTTACTCGACTTGGGGAGGCAATGAGCAGTTCTTC
CASSYSTWGGNEQFF
>14|TRBV4-1|many|.|TRBJ2-7
TGCGCCAGCAGCCAAGGAGACCGCTCCTACGAGCAGTACTTC
CASSQGDRSYEQYF
>14|TRBV20-1|.|TRBD1|TRBJ1-6
TGCAGTGCTTCCCGACAGGGGAGGAATTCACCCCTCCACTTT
CSASRQGRNSPLHF
>16|TRBV20-1|.|TRBD2|TRBJ2-3
TGCAGTGCTAGAAAGGGACTAGCGGGAGGAGCAGATACGCAGTATTTT
CSARKGLAGGADTQYF
>15|TRBV24-1|.|.|TRBJ2-3
TGTGCCACCAGTGATCGCGGGATTTACACAGATACGCAGTATTTT
CATSDRGIYTDTQYF
>12|TRBV6-1|few|.|TRBJ2-1
TGTGCCAGCAGTCTCAGCGACAATGAGCAGTTCTTC
CASSLSDNEQFF
>16|TRBV7-9|.|TRBD1|TRBJ2-3
TGTGCCAGCAGCCCCAAGAGGGACAGTAAGCGCAATACGCAGTATTTT
CASSPKRDSKRNTQYF
>14|TRBV6-2/TRBV6-3|.|.|TRBJ2-3
TGTGCCAGCAGTCTTACCCTAGCCGTTGATACGCAGTATTTT
CASSLTLAVDTQYF
>12|TRBV6-6|.|.|TRBJ1-2
TGTGCCAGCAGTTACTCGGGGGATGGCTACACCTTC
CASSYSGDGYTF
>11|TRBV28|.|.|TRBJ2-7
TGTGCCAGCAGTTTAGCAACAGTTCAGTACTTC
CASSLATVQYF
>14|TRBV6-6|.|TRBD1|TRBJ2-7
TGTGCCAGCAGGACCGGGACAGGGACGGGTGAGCAGTACTTC
CASRTGTGTGEQYF
>13|TRBV20-1|.|.|TRBJ1-5
TGCAGTGCTTACCGACACGGGGATAAGCCCCAGCATTTT
CSAYRHGDKPQHF
>14|TRBV7-8|.|.|TRBJ2-3
TGTGCCAGCAGCCAACGAGAGGGTAGAGATACGCAGTATTTT
CASSQREGRDTQYF
>14|TRBV27|.|.|TRBJ2-7
TGTGCCAGCCGGGGCCAAGCCACGGCGGGGGAGCAGTACTTC
CASRGQATAGEQYF
>16|TRBV11-2|.|TRBD2|TRBJ2-1
TGTGCCAGCAGCAAACTAGCGGCAAGCTCCTACAATGAGCAGTTCTTC
CASSKLAASSYNEQFF
>14|TRBV24-1|few|TRBD1|TRBJ2-1
TGTGCCACCAGTGATGACAGGGTCTACAATGAGCAGTTCTTC
CATSDDRVYNEQFF
>19|TRBV7-8|many|TRBD2|TRBJ2-4
TGTGCCAGCAGCTTCGCGGGACTAGCGGGAGAAGGTGCCAAAAACATTCAGTACTTC
CASSFAGLAGEGAKNIQYF
>14|TRBV24-1|.|TRBD2|TRBJ2-3
TGTGCCATATACGTAGCGGGACATACAGATACGCAGTATTTT
CAIYVAGHTDTQYF
>17|TRBV5-1|.|.|TRBJ2-3
TGCGCCAGCAGGCCGGGGGGCTCGACAGGGAGCACAGATACGCAGTATTTT
CASRPGGSTGSTDTQYF
>16|TRBV5-1|few|.|TRBJ2-1
TGCGCCAGCAGCTTGGCCATTAGACAGTTCTACAATGAGCAGTTCTTC
CASSLAIRQFYNEQFF
>13|TRBV7-6|.|.|TRBJ2-3
TGTGCCAGCAGCCGAGCCCGGGCAGATACGCAGTATTTT
CASSRARADTQYF
>16|TRBV28|.|.|TRBJ2-1
TGTGCCAGCAGGAGGATCCTCGGGGGATCCTACAATGAGCAGTTCTTC
CASRRILGGSYNEQFF